Described below is a single T cell receptor (beta chain) sequence and its context. The V end was cut by 3 bases, the J end by 2 bases, with 5 bases between. The CDR3 sequence is 13 residues long. In germline, CDR1 is LNHDA, CDR2 SQIVND (reference sequence). This specimen belongs to a study of cytomegalovirus exposure and HLA in healthy donors. Amplification used 60 Vbeta primers and 13 Jbeta primers. The data were produced by immunoSEQ multiplex PCR, yet TCRdb's version contains in-frame clones alone and is incomplete. The sample has roughly 71,000 clones, less than 65% seen once. This receptor was obtained from a young man in good health and CMV-seronegative. The sequencing input was PBMCs. The chain recombines TRBV19 with TRBJ2-1, with D uncertain. The DNA of the CDR3 is TGTGCCAGTAGTATGTTCACCTACAATGAGCAGTTCTTC. Translated: CASSMFTYNEQFF.